In this sample, the clone carrying this T cell receptor (beta chain) turned up once. No antigen is known for it. The data are from a study of cytomegalovirus exposure and HLA in healthy donors. Study-level information: In an earlier analysis, 95 million to 140 million unique TCR beta sequences were found from about 190 million T cells. Study results and limitations: Rarity marked most TCR sequences, yet some public TCRs occurred in many donors. TCR beta chain V- and J-gene trimming was linked, in a later analysis, to a missense variant in DCLRE1C. Later analysis found that TCR beta chains associated with HLA were more clonally expanded than other, equally common chains.

The trim removed 6 bases at V and 13 bases at J, leaving 3 bases unmatched. This CDR3 has 13 amino acids. In germline, CDR1 is ENHRY, CDR2 SYGVKD. The study ran its PCR with 60 Vbeta and 13 Jbeta primers. TCRdb keeps only in-frame clones here, not all; method: immunoSEQ multiplex PCR. The sample records 150,000 or so clones, 80% being singletons. Sequenced input: PBMCs. The chain employs TRBV10-3 and TRBJ2-1; 16 bases align to TRBD2. This sequence originates from a woman aged 50 to 60 in good health and CMV-seropositive. The CDR3 loop is CAIRGLAGGRQFF. In DNA, the CDR3 is TGTGCCATCAGGGGACTAGCGGGGGGGCGACAGTTCTTC.